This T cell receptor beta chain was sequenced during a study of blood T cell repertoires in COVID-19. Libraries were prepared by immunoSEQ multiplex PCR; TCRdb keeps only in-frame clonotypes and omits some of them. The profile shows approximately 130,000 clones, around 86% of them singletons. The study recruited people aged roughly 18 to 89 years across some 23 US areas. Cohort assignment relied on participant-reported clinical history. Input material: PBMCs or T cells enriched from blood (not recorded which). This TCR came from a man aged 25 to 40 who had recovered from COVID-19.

The DNA of the CDR3 is TGTGCCAGCAGCCCAGGGAGGGACACTGAAGCTTTCTTT. It yields the protein CASSPGRDTEAFF. This sequence joins TRBV6-5 and TRBJ1-1, with D perhaps TRBD1 (5 bases). Deletions cut 6 bases from V and 3 bases from J, with 11 bases between. The germline gives CDR1 MNHEY, CDR2 SVGAGI. CDR3 length equals 13 residues.